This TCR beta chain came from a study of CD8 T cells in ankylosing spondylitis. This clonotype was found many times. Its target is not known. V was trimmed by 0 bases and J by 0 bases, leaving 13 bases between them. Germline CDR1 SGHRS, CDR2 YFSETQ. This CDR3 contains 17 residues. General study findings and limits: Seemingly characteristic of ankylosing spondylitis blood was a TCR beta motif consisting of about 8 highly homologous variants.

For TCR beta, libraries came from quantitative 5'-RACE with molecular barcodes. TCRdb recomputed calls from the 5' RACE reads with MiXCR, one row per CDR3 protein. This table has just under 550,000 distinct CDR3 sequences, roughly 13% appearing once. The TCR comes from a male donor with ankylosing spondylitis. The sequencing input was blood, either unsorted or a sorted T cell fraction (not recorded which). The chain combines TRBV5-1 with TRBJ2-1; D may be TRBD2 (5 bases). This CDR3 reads CASSLDGSVRSYNEQFF. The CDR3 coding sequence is TGCGCCAGCAGCTTGGATGGTAGCGTGCGCTCCTACAATGAGCAGTTCTTC.